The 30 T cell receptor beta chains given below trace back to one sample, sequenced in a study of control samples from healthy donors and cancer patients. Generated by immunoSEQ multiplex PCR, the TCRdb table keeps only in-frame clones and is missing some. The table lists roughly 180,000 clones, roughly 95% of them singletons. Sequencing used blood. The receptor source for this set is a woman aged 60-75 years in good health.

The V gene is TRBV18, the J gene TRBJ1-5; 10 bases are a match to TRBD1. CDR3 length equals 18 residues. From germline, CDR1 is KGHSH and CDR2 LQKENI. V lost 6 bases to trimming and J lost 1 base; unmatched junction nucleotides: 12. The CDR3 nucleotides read TGTGCCAGCTCGCCCGGGACAGGGGAAGTGGGAAGCAATCAGCCCCAGCATTTT. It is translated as CASSPGTGEVGSNQPQHF.

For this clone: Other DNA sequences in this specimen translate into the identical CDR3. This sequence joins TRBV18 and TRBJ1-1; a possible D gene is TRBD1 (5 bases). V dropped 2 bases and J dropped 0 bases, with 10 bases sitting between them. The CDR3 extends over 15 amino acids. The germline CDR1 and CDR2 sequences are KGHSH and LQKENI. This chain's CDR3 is CASSPGATMNTEAFF. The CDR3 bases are TGTGCCAGCTCACCAGGGGCAACGATGAACACTGAAGCTTTCTTT.

The CDR3 DNA is TGTGCCCGCGGGGGGCAGGGGGGCCAGCCCCAGCATTTT. It is translated as CARGGQGGQPQHF. V gene TRBV2 combines with J gene TRBJ1-5; 7 nucleotides match TRBD1. CDR3 length equals 13 residues. The junction had 11 bases not matched to a gene; V was cut back by 11 bases and J by 7 bases. Germline V gene sequence: CDR1 SNHLY, CDR2 FYNNEI.

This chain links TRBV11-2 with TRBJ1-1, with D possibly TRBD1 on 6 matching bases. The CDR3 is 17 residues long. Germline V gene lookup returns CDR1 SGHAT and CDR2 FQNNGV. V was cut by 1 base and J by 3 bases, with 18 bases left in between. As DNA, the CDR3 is TGTGCCAGCAGCTTAGGATCTATCGGGGGGCATCACACTGAAGCTTTCTTT. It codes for CASSLGSIGGHHTEAFF.

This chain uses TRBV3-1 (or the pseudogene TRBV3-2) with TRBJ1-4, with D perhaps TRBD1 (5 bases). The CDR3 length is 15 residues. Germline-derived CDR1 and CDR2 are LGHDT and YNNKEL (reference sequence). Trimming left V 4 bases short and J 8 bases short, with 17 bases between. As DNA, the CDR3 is TGTGCCAGCAGCCCTGGGGTACAGGTCGGCGAAAAACTGTTTTTT. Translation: CASSPGVQVGEKLFF.

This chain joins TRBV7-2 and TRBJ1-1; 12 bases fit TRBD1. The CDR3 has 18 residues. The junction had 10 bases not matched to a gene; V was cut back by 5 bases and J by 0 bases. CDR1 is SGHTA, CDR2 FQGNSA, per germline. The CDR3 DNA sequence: TGTGCCAGCAGCCCAAGAAGAGGGACAGGGGGCATGAACACTGAAGCTTTCTTT. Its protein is CASSPRRGTGGMNTEAFF.

The CDR3 DNA reads as TGTGCCAGCAGCACGCGAAGCGCTGGGCTACTTGGCTACACCTTC. Its protein is CASSTRSAGLLGYTF. V gene TRBV7-2 combines with J gene TRBJ1-2, with unresolved D. Germline V gene data show CDR1 as SGHTA and CDR2 as FQGNSA. V gave up 5 bases and J gave up 7 bases, with 20 bases separating them. This CDR3 is built from 15 residues.

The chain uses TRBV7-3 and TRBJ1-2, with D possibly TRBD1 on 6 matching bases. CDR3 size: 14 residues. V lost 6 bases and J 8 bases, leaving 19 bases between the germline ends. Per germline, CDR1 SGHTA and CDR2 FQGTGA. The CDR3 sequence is CASRDGQTRLGYTF. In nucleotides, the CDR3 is TGTGCCAGCAGGGATGGACAGACCAGATTGGGCTACACCTTC.

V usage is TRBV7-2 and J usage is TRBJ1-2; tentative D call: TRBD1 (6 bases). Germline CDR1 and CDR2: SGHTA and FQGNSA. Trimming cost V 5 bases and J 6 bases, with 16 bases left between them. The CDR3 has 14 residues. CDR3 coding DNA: TGTGCCAGCAGCCCCCCCGACAGGCTCCATGGCTACACCTTC. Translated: CASSPPDRLHGYTF.

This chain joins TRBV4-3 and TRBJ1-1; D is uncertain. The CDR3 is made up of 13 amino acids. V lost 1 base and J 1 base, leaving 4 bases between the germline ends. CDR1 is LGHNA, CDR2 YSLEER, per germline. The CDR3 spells CASSQGRNTEAFF. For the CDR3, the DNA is TGCGCCAGCAGCCAAGGGAGGAACACTGAAGCTTTCTTT.

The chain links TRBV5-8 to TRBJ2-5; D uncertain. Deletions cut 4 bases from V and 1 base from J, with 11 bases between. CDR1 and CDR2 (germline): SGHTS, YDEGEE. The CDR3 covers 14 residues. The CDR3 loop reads CASSPGHLQETQYF. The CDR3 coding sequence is TGTGCCAGCAGCCCCGGTCATCTCCAAGAGACCCAGTACTTC.

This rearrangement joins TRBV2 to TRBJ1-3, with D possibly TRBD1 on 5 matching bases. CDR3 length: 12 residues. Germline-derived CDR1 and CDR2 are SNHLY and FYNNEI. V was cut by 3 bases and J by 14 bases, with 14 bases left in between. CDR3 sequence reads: CASSEVTTVLYF. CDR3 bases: TGTGCCAGCAGTGAGGTCACGACAGTCCTATATTTT.

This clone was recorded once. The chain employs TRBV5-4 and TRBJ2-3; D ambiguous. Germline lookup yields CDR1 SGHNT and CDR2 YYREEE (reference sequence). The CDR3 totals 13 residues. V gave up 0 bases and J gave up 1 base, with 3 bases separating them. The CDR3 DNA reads TGTGCCAGCAGCTTGGGGGGCACAGATACGCAGTATTTT. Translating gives CASSLGGTDTQYF.

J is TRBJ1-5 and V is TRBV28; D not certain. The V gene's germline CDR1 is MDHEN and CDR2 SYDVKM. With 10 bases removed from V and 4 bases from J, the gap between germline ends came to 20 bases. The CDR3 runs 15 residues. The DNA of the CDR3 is TGTGCCACCGAGGGTATCCATGTGGGGAATCAGCCCCAGCATTTT. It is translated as CATEGIHVGNQPQHF.

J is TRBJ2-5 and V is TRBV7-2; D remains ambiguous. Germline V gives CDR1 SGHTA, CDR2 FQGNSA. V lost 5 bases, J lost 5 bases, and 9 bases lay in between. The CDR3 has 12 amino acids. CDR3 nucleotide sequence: TGTGCCAGCAGCCCGAACCGGGAGACCCAGTACTTC. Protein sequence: CASSPNRETQYF.

The CDR3 DNA is TGTGCCAGCAGCCGGACAGCATATAGCAATCAGCCCCAGCATTTT. Amino acid sequence: CASSRTAYSNQPQHF. The chain uses TRBV6-5 and TRBJ1-5; D perhaps matches TRBD1 (6 bases). This CDR3 spans 15 amino acids. From germline, CDR1 is MNHEY and CDR2 SVGAGI. V dropped 6 bases and J dropped 0 bases, with 12 bases sitting between them.

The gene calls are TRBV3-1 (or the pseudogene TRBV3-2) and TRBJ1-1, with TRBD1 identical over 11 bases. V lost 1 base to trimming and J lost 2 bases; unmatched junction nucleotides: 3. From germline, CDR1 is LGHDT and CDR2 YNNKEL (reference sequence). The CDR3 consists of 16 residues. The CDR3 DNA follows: TGTGCCAGCAGCCAAGGGACAGGGGGCTATAACACTGAAGCTTTCTTT. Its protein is CASSQGTGGYNTEAFF.

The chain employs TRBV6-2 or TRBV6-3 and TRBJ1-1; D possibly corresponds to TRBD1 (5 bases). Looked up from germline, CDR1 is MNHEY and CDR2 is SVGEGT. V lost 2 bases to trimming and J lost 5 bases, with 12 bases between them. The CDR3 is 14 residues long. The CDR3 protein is CASSYMRGGTEAFF. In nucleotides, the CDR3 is TGTGCCAGCAGTTACATGAGGGGAGGTACTGAAGCTTTCTTT.

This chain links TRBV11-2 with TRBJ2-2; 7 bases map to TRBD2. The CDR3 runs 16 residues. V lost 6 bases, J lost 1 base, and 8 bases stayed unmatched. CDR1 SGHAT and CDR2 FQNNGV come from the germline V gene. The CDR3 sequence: CASRLRGTQNTGELFF. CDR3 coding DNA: TGTGCCAGCAGGCTGCGGGGGACCCAGAACACCGGGGAGCTGTTTTTT.

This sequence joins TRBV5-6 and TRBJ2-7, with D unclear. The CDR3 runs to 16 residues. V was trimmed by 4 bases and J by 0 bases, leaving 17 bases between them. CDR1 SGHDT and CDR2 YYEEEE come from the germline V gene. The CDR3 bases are TGTGCCAGCAGCCACCTCAGACACCTAGGCTCCTACGAGCAGTACTTC. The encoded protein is CASSHLRHLGSYEQYF. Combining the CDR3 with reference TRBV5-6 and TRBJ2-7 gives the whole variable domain DAGVTQSPTHLIKTRGQQVTLRCSPKSGHDTVSWYQQALGQGPQFIFQYYEEEERQRGNFPDRFSGHQFPNYSSELNVNALLLGDSALYLCASSHLRHLGSYEQYFGPGTRLTVT.

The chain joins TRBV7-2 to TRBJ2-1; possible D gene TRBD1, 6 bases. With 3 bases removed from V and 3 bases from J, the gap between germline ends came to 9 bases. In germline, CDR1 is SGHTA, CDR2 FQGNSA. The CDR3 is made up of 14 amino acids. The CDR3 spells CASSLGQIYNEQFF. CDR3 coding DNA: TGTGCCAGCAGCTTGGGACAAATCTACAATGAGCAGTTCTTC.

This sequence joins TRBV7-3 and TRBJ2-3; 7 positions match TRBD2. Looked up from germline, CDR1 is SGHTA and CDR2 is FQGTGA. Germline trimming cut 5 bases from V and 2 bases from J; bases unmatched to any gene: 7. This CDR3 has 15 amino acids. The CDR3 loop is CASSPQRGPTDTQYF. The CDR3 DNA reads TGTGCCAGCAGCCCCCAGCGGGGACCCACAGATACGCAGTATTTT.

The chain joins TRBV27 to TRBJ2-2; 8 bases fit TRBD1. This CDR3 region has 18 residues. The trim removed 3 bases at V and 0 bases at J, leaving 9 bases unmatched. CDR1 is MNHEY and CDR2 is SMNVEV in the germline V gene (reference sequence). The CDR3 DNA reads TGTGCCAGCAGTTTCCTGGGCCGGGGACAGGCGAACACCGGGGAGCTGTTTTTT. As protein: CASSFLGRGQANTGELFF.

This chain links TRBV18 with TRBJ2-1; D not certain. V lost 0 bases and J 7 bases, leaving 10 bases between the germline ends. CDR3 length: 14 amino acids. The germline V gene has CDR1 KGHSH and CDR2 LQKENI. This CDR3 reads CASSPPLEPNEQFF. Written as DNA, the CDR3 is TGTGCCAGCTCACCACCCCTGGAGCCGAATGAGCAGTTCTTC. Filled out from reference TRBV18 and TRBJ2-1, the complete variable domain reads NAGVMQNPRHLVRRRGQEARLRCSPMKGHSHVYWYRQLPEEGLKFMVYLQKENIIDESGMPKERFSAEFPKEGPSILRIQQVVRGDSAAYFCASSPPLEPNEQFFGPGTRLTVL.

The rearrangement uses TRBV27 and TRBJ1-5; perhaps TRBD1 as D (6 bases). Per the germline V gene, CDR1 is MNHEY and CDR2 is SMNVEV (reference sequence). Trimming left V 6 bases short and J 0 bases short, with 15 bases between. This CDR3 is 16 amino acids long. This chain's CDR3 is CASRFPTGYSNQPQHF. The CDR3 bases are TGTGCCAGCAGGTTCCCGACAGGTTATAGCAATCAGCCCCAGCATTTT.

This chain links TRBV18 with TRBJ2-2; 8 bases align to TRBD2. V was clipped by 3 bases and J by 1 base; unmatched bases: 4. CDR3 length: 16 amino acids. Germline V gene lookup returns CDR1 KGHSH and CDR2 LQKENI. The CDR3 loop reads CASSPSTSGNTGELFF. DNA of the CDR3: TGTGCCAGCTCACCCTCAACTAGCGGGAACACCGGGGAGCTGTTTTTT.

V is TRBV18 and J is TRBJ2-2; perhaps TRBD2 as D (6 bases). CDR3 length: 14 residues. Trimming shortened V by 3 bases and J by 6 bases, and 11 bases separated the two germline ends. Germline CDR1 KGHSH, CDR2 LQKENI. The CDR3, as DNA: TGTGCCAGCTCACCCGTTGGAGGGCCCGGGGAGCTGTTTTTT. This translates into CASSPVGGPGELFF. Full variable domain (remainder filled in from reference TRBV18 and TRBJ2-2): NAGVMQNPRHLVRRRGQEARLRCSPMKGHSHVYWYRQLPEEGLKFMVYLQKENIIDESGMPKERFSAEFPKEGPSILRIQQVVRGDSAAYFCASSPVGGPGELFFGEGSRLTVL.

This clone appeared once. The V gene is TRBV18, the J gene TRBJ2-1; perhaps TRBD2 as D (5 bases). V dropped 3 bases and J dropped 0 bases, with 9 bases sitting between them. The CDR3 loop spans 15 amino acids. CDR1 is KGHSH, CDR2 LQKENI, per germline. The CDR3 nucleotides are TGTGCCAGCTCACCTGGGAGCGCCTCCTACAATGAGCAGTTCTTC. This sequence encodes CASSPGSASYNEQFF.

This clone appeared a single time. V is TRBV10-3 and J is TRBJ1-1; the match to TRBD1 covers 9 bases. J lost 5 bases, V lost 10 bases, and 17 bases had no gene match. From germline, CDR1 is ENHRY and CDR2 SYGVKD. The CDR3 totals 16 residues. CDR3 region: CASEAPGQGERTEAFF. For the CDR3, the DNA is TGTGCCAGCGAGGCTCCGGGACAGGGAGAGCGGACTGAAGCTTTCTTT.

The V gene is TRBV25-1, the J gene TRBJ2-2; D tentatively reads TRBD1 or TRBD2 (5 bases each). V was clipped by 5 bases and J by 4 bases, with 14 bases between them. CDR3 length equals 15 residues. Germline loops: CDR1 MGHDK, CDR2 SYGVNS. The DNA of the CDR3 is TGTGCCAGCAGTTCATCCGGGGCCCCCACCGGGGAGCTGTTTTTT. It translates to CASSSSGAPTGELFF.